This T cell receptor (beta chain) comes out of a study of cytomegalovirus exposure and HLA in healthy donors. Notes on the study in general: The productive fraction for most TCR beta V segments was about 90% or about 30% in an earlier analysis.

Of note for this clone: The antigen is unknown.

Trimming stripped 10 bases from V and 5 bases from J, with 11 bases between. This CDR3 is built from 11 residues. Germline V gene data show CDR1 as ENHRY and CDR2 as SYGVKD. Primers for the PCR totalled 60 Vbeta and 13 Jbeta. The table came from immunoSEQ multiplex PCR; TCRdb's copy has only in-frame clones and leaves some out. The sample lists fewer than 55,000 clones; around 58% were seen once. This clonotype was obtained from a man between 60 and 75 years old in good health and CMV-seropositive. The sequenced material came from PBMCs. This chain joins TRBV10-3 and TRBJ1-2, with no clear D. This chain's CDR3 is CASTSAYGYTF. The CDR3 DNA sequence: TGTGCCAGTACAAGCGCATATGGCTACACCTTC.